These 15 T cell receptor beta chains were all obtained from the same sample, sequenced in a study of control samples from healthy donors and cancer patients. Assay: immunoSEQ multiplex PCR; the TCRdb copy retains only in-frame clones and omits some. The table has about 130,000 clones, just over 90% seen once. Sequencing was done on a sample of PBMCs. These receptors were collected from a man aged 45-65 years with head and neck cancer.

The CDR3 sequence: CASSLDGTEYEQYF. The CDR3 DNA sequence: TGTGCCAGCAGCTTAGATGGGACCGAGTACGAGCAGTACTTC. The chain combines TRBV11-2 with TRBJ2-7, with D perhaps assigned TRBD1 or TRBD2 (5 bases each). Germline lookup yields CDR1 SGHAT and CDR2 FQNNGV. The ends were cut back, 0 bases at V and 4 bases at J, with 10 bases in the middle. The CDR3 loop spans 14 amino acids. The full variable domain, completed using reference TRBV11-2 and TRBJ2-7, is EAGVAQSPRYKIIEKRQSVAFWCNPISGHATLYWYQQILGQGPKLLIQFQNNGVVDDSQLPKDRFSAERLKGVDSTLKIQPAKLEDSAVYLCASSLDGTEYEQYFGPGTRLTVT.

The chain links TRBV19 to TRBJ2-2; TRBD1 aligns across 8 bases. In germline, CDR1 is LNHDA, CDR2 SQIVND (reference sequence). Losses at the gene ends were 7 bases for V and 8 bases for J; bases not matched to a gene: 9. The CDR3 totals 14 residues. CDR3 sequence (DNA): TGTGCCAGTATCCGGACAGGGAATATTGGGGAGCTGTTTTTT. Translated: CASIRTGNIGELFF. The whole variable domain, remainder taken from reference TRBV19 and TRBJ2-2, is DGGITQSPKYLFRKEGQNVTLSCEQNLNHDAMYWYRQDPGQGLRLIYYSQIVNDFQKGDIAEGYSVSREKKESFPLTVTSAQKNPTAFYLCASIRTGNIGELFFGEGSRLTVL.

V and J are TRBV5-1 and TRBJ1-5; D not certain. The CDR3 is 12 residues long. Germline V gives CDR1 SGHRS, CDR2 YFSETQ. V gave up 0 bases and J gave up 9 bases, with 7 bases separating them. CDR3 sequence reads: CASSLGSGPQHF. Written as DNA, the CDR3 is TGCGCCAGCAGCTTGGGAAGCGGGCCCCAGCATTTT.

The chain is built from TRBV7-6 and TRBJ2-1, with D possibly matching TRBD1 (5 bases). This CDR3 has 14 residues. The germline CDR1 and CDR2 sequences are SGHVS and FNYEAQ. Trimming shortened V by 3 bases and J by 5 bases, and 11 bases separated the two germline ends. The CDR3 is CASSFGWGNNEQFF. The DNA of the CDR3 is TGTGCCAGCAGCTTTGGTTGGGGCAACAATGAGCAGTTCTTC.

The rearrangement uses TRBV25-1 and TRBJ1-4, with TRBD1 as a possible D gene (5 bases). The V end was cut by 4 bases, the J end by 8 bases, with 14 bases between. The CDR3 runs to 14 residues. Germline CDR1 is MGHDK and CDR2 is SYGVNS. CDR3 protein: CASSVGGGNEKLFF. The CDR3 DNA follows: TGTGCCAGCAGTGTGGGGGGGGGAAACGAAAAACTGTTTTTT.

This chain connects TRBV6-6 to TRBJ1-5; D remains unclear. V shed 4 bases and J shed 1 base, with 8 bases lying between them. This CDR3 contains 14 residues. Germline assignment: CDR1 MNHNY and CDR2 SVGAGI (reference sequence). The chain's CDR3 is CASSFGGSNQPQHF. CDR3 DNA: TGTGCCAGCAGTTTCGGTGGGAGCAATCAGCCCCAGCATTTT.

The rearrangement joins TRBV19 to TRBJ2-3, with 8 bases aligning to TRBD2. The V gene's germline CDR1 is LNHDA and CDR2 SQIVND (reference sequence). The CDR3 is 15 residues long. V was pared by 7 bases and J by 5 bases, with 11 bases of the junction left unmatched. The CDR3: CASKRKAGAGDTQYF. CDR3 nucleotides: TGTGCCAGTAAACGGAAAGCGGGGGCTGGAGATACGCAGTATTTT.

This chain uses TRBV7-8 with TRBJ2-7; no clear D. V lost 4 bases and J lost 1, with 8 bases in between. Germline values: CDR1 SGHVS, CDR2 FQNEAQ. This CDR3 has 13 residues. The CDR3 DNA reads TGTGCCAGCAGCTCCTTTATATCCTACGAGCAGTACTTC. Amino acids: CASSSFISYEQYF.

V gene TRBV4-3 combines with J gene TRBJ1-3, with D unresolved. CDR3 size: 16 residues. The germline gives CDR1 LGHNA, CDR2 YSLEER. The V end was cut by 1 base, the J end by 2 bases, with 12 bases between. The CDR3 DNA reads TGCGCCAGCAGCCAAGGAACCCGGATAGCTGGAAACACCATATATTTT. Protein sequence: CASSQGTRIAGNTIYF.

This clone was detected once. J is TRBJ2-2 and V is TRBV28, with D unclear. This CDR3 spans 20 amino acids. Germline V lookup: CDR1 MDHEN, CDR2 SYDVKM. The germline V and J ends were trimmed by 3 bases and 5 bases, with 28 bases remaining between them. The CDR3 region has the DNA TGTGCCAGCAGTTTTATTATATCTCGATGGACGGCTATCGGAACCGGGGAGCTGTTTTTT. It is translated as CASSFIISRWTAIGTGELFF. The complete variable domain, with remaining parts taken from reference TRBV28 and TRBJ2-2, reads DVKVTQSSRYLVKRTGEKVFLECVQDMDHENMFWYRQDPGLGLRLIYFSYDVKMKEKGDIPEGYSVSREKKERFSLILESASTNQTSMYLCASSFIISRWTAIGTGELFFGEGSRLTVL.

The rearrangement links TRBV27 to TRBJ1-1; TRBD1 is a possible D gene (5 bases). V shed 2 bases and J shed 10 bases, with 11 bases lying between them. Germline assignment: CDR1 MNHEY and CDR2 SMNVEV (reference sequence). The CDR3 sequence is 12 residues long. The DNA for the CDR3 is TGTGCCAGCAGTTTACGGGGGAGAAGAGCTTTCTTT. Protein: CASSLRGRRAFF.

This rearrangement joins TRBV18 to TRBJ1-1, with a tentative D call TRBD1 (5 bases). The CDR3 totals 15 residues. Germline loops: CDR1 KGHSH, CDR2 LQKENI. V lost 5 bases and J lost 0, with 13 bases in between. CDR3 sequence (DNA): TGTGCCAGCTCAACCAGACAGCTTATGAACACTGAAGCTTTCTTT. This encodes CASSTRQLMNTEAFF.

J is TRBJ2-3 and V is TRBV11-3; no firm D call. V gave up 5 bases and J gave up 3 bases, with 12 bases separating them. Germline V gives CDR1 SGHNT, CDR2 YENEEA. The CDR3 spans 14 residues. CDR3 in amino acids: CASSPWFGTDTQYF. As DNA, the CDR3 is TGTGCCAGCAGCCCGTGGTTTGGGACAGATACGCAGTATTTT. The whole variable domain, remainder taken from reference TRBV11-3 and TRBJ2-3, is EAGVVQSPRYKIIEKKQPVAFWCNPISGHNTLYWYLQNLGQGPELLIRYENEEAVDDSQLPKDRFSAERLKGVDSTLKIQPAELGDSAVYLCASSPWFGTDTQYFGPGTRLTVL.

About this clone itself: The sample holds other DNA sequences that translate to the same CDR3. The gene calls are TRBV4-3 and TRBJ1-2; a weak D match, TRBD1 (5 bases). CDR1 and CDR2 from the germline V gene are LGHNA and YSLEER. The V end lost 0 bases, the J end lost 7 bases, and 24 bases lay between the germline ends. This CDR3 contains 18 residues. The CDR3, as DNA: TGCGCCAGCAGCCAAGATCGGGGGAAAGCCCTCGCAAGTGGTGGCTACACCTTC. Translated, it gives CASSQDRGKALASGGYTF.

The genes are TRBV7-2 and TRBJ1-5; D is undetermined. The CDR3 contains 15 residues. The V and J ends lost 1 base and 9 bases respectively, with 16 bases between them. Germline CDR1 is SGHTA and CDR2 is FQGNSA. CDR3 amino acids: CASSLDRQRTSPQHF. The CDR3 DNA reads TGTGCCAGCAGCTTAGATAGACAAAGGACGTCGCCCCAGCATTTT.